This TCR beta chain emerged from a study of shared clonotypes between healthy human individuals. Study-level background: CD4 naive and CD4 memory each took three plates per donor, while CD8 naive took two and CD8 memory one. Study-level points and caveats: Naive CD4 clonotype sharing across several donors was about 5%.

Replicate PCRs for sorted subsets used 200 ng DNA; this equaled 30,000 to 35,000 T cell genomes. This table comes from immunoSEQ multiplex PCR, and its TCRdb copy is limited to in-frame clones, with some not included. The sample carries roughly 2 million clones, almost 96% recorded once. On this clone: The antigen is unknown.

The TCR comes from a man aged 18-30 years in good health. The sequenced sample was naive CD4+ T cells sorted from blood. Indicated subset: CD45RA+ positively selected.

CDR3 sequence: CASSDGREGKALGNEQFF. The CDR3 nucleotides are TGTGCCAGCAGCGACGGGCGGGAGGGAAAGGCACTGGGCAATGAGCAGTTCTTC. The V and J genes are TRBV27 and TRBJ2-1, with 9 bases aligning to TRBD2. V lost 6 bases and J lost 6; bases outside the gene matches: 18. Germline V gene sequence: CDR1 MNHEY, CDR2 SMNVEV (reference sequence). The length of the CDR3 is 18 residues.